This T cell receptor (beta chain) was captured in a study of blood T cell repertoires in COVID-19. The assay was immunoSEQ multiplex PCR, and TCRdb's table has in-frame clones only and misses some. The table shows fewer than 200,000 clones, with roughly four fifths occurring only once. CDR3 size: 16 residues. The V segment lost 4 bases and the J segment 0 bases; nucleotides outside the gene matches: 7. CDR1 and CDR2 (germline): LNHDA, SQIVND (reference sequence). The sequence derives from a woman older than 75 with COVID-19, enrolled during active disease. The sequenced sample consisted of peripheral blood. The chain has TRBV19 and TRBJ2-3; 7 bases fit TRBD2. CDR3: CASSNLGGTSTDTQYF. Here the CDR3 DNA reads TGTGCCAGTAGTAACTTGGGGGGGACTAGCACAGATACGCAGTATTTT.